The 27 T cell receptor beta chains below all came from one sample that was sequenced in a study of cytomegalovirus exposure and HLA in healthy donors. Primers included in the PCR were 60 Vbeta and 13 Jbeta primers. Assay: immunoSEQ multiplex PCR; the TCRdb copy retains only in-frame clones and omits some. Among tens of thousands of clones listed, around 77% were seen once. Sequenced input: PBMCs. These receptors all come from a woman aged 40-49 years in good health and CMV-seropositive.

CDR3 nucleotides: TGTGCCACCAGGGTAGGGGGCACAGATACGCAGTATTTT. It is translated as CATRVGGTDTQYF. The V and J genes are TRBV6-5 and TRBJ2-3; maybe TRBD1 (5 bases). V lost 10 bases and J lost 1, with 12 bases in between. Germline CDR1 reads MNHEY; CDR2 reads SVGAGI. The CDR3 has 13 amino acids.

J is TRBJ1-2 and V is TRBV7-2; D not resolved. With 2 bases removed from V and 2 bases from J, the gap between germline ends came to 12 bases. This CDR3 comprises 15 residues. Germline V gives CDR1 SGHTA, CDR2 FQGNSA. In DNA, the CDR3 is TGTGCCAGCAGCTTATACCGGGGATACAACTATGGCTACACCTTC. It is translated as CASSLYRGYNYGYTF.

This rearrangement joins TRBV6-1 to TRBJ2-3; the match to TRBD2 covers 12 bases. CDR3 size: 14 residues. Germline lookup yields CDR1 MNHNS and CDR2 SASEGT. J lost 4 bases, V lost 9 bases, and 5 bases had no gene match. CDR3 sequence reads: CASTLAGGPDTQYF. CDR3 in DNA: TGTGCCAGTACTCTAGCGGGGGGGCCAGATACGCAGTATTTT.

Regarding this clone: One junction end disagrees with the germline gene, perhaps due to a read error. The chain couples TRBV7-7 to TRBJ2-7; possible D gene TRBD1, 6 bases. Germline CDR1 and CDR2: SSHAT and FNYEAQ (reference sequence). CDR3 size: 12 residues. The CDR3 here is CASSPRGGEQYF. DNA of the CDR3: TGTGCTAGCAGCCCGCGAGGGGGAGAGCAGTACTTC. The variable domain in full, with the rest retrieved from reference TRBV7-7 and TRBJ2-7, is GAGVSQSPRYKVTKRGQDVTLRCDPISSHATLYWYQQALGQGPEFLTYFNYEAQPDKSGLPSDRFSAERPEGSISTLTIQRTEQRDSAMYRCASSPRGGEQYFGPGTRLTVT.

The J gene is TRBJ2-1, the V gene TRBV6-5; TRBD2 matches 7 bases. Looked up from germline, CDR1 is MNHEY and CDR2 is SVGAGI. The V gene end was trimmed by 5 bases and the J gene end by 1 base; junction bases not matched to a gene: 5. The CDR3 runs 15 residues. In DNA, the CDR3 is TGTGCCAGCAGTCAACGAGCGGGGTCCTACAATGAGCAGTTCTTC. As protein: CASSQRAGSYNEQFF.

The genes are TRBV10-1 and TRBJ2-2, with 10 bases aligning to TRBD1. The CDR3 loop spans 16 amino acids. V dropped 4 bases and J dropped 1; count of bases not matched to a gene: 3. CDR1 and CDR2 from the germline V gene are WNHNN and SYGVQD (reference sequence). CDR3: CASSVTGGRNTGELFF. In nucleotides, the CDR3 is TGCGCCAGCAGTGTGACAGGGGGCCGGAACACCGGGGAGCTGTTTTTT.

The chain couples TRBV9 to TRBJ1-2, with D possibly being TRBD1 (6 bases). With 7 bases removed from V and 4 bases from J, the gap between germline ends came to 8 bases. Germline CDR1 SGDLS, CDR2 YYNGEE. This CDR3 is built from 11 residues. The DNA for the CDR3 is TGTGCCAGCCAACAGGGCTATGGCTACACCTTC. Its translation is CASQQGYGYTF.

This clone was observed a few times. The gene calls are TRBV25-1 and TRBJ1-1; the match to TRBD1 covers 11 bases. In germline, CDR1 is MGHDK, CDR2 SYGVNS. The CDR3 covers 15 residues. Trimming cost V 5 bases and J 8 bases; bases outside gene matches: 10. The DNA of the CDR3 is TGTGCCAGCAGTCGGACAGGGGGCGCGGTCCCCGAAGCTTTCTTT. Its protein product is CASSRTGGAVPEAFF.

The chain uses TRBV4-3 and TRBJ1-2, with D perhaps matching TRBD1 (5 bases). This CDR3 is built from 14 residues. V was cut by 0 bases and J by 5 bases, with 10 bases left in between. Germline CDR1 is LGHNA and CDR2 is YSLEER. The CDR3 reads CASSQDGQGYGYTF. The CDR3, as DNA: TGCGCCAGCAGCCAAGATGGGCAGGGTTATGGCTACACCTTC.

The chain employs TRBV13 and TRBJ1-1, with D maybe TRBD1 (6 bases). V shed 4 bases and J shed 1 base, with 13 bases lying between them. Germline assignment: CDR1 PRHDT and CDR2 FYEKMQ (reference sequence). CDR3 length equals 15 residues. CDR3 residues: CASSYRRGRNTEAFF. The CDR3 bases are TGTGCCAGCAGCTACCGCAGGGGACGGAACACTGAAGCTTTCTTT.

The chain recombines TRBV7-9 with TRBJ2-7; D may be TRBD2 (5 bases). V was cut by 3 bases and J by 2 bases, with 17 bases left in between. Per germline, CDR1 SEHNR and CDR2 FQNEAQ (reference sequence). The CDR3 is made up of 16 amino acids. CDR3 sequence: CASSLEGSTKPYEQYF. CDR3 nucleotides: TGTGCCAGCAGCTTGGAAGGTTCGACTAAACCCTACGAGCAGTACTTC.

The rearrangement uses TRBV19 and TRBJ2-7; D might be TRBD1 (5 bases). V was cut by 2 bases and J by 3 bases, with 8 bases left in between. The CDR3 is 13 residues long. The germline CDR1 and CDR2 sequences are LNHDA and SQIVND (reference sequence). The CDR3 spells CASSINQGYEQYF. DNA for the CDR3: TGTGCCAGTAGTATAAACCAGGGCTACGAGCAGTACTTC. The complete variable domain, with remaining parts taken from reference TRBV19 and TRBJ2-7, reads DGGITQSPKYLFRKEGQNVTLSCEQNLNHDAMYWYRQDPGQGLRLIYYSQIVNDFQKGDIAEGYSVSREKKESFPLTVTSAQKNPTAFYLCASSINQGYEQYFGPGTRLTVT.

The chain recombines TRBV5-6 with TRBJ2-5; no definite D call. V dropped 4 bases and J dropped 2 bases, with 6 bases sitting between them. The germline V gene has CDR1 SGHDT and CDR2 YYEEEE. The CDR3 spans 12 residues. CDR3 sequence reads: CASSGQQETQYF. As DNA, the CDR3 is TGTGCCAGCAGCGGGCAGCAAGAGACCCAGTACTTC.

This chain links TRBV6-5 with TRBJ2-2; D unresolved. The CDR3 contains 13 residues. Trimming left V 2 bases short and J 7 bases short, with 8 bases between. Germline CDR1 is MNHEY and CDR2 is SVGAGI. The CDR3 reads CASSYRRNGELFF. CDR3 DNA sequence: TGTGCCAGCAGTTACCGCAGAAACGGGGAGCTGTTTTTT.

The J gene is TRBJ1-1, the V gene TRBV6-6; D remains ambiguous. The CDR3 spans 12 residues. CDR1 and CDR2 (germline): MNHNY, SVGAGI (reference sequence). V was cut by 2 bases and J by 11 bases, with 12 bases left in between. CDR3 bases: TGTGCCAGCAGTTACGGTGGGCTGGGTGCTTTCTTT. This translates into CASSYGGLGAFF.

V gene TRBV18 combines with J gene TRBJ1-1; tentative D call: TRBD1 (5 bases). The CDR3 loop spans 14 amino acids. The V gene's germline CDR1 is KGHSH and CDR2 LQKENI. With 6 bases removed from V and 0 bases from J, the gap between germline ends came to 11 bases. The CDR3, as DNA: TGTGCCAGCTCGCCAGACAGTTTGAACACTGAAGCTTTCTTT. The encoded protein is CASSPDSLNTEAFF.

This chain links TRBV5-1 with TRBJ1-1; a possible D gene is TRBD1 (6 bases). The germline V gene encodes CDR1 SGHRS and CDR2 YFSETQ. This CDR3 contains 15 residues. The V end was cut by 4 bases, the J end by 0 bases, with 13 bases between. The CDR3 bases are TGCGCCAGCAGCCCCCTAGGACAGCTGAACACTGAAGCTTTCTTT. Protein: CASSPLGQLNTEAFF.

In its sample, this clone was seen a few times. The chain joins TRBV6-1 to TRBJ2-2, with 8 bases matching TRBD1. The trim removed 4 bases at V and 5 bases at J, leaving 6 bases unmatched. CDR3 length: 15 amino acids. In germline, CDR1 is MNHNS, CDR2 SASEGT. The CDR3 DNA follows: TGTGCCAGCAGTGGGACAGGGCTTCCTACCGGGGAGCTGTTTTTT. As protein: CASSGTGLPTGELFF.

In its sample, this clone was seen a few times. The CDR3 nucleotides are TGTGCCAGCAGCCAAGGGTTTGGGACAGGGCTGTCCTACGAGCAGTACTTC. It codes for CASSQGFGTGLSYEQYF. This chain links TRBV14 with TRBJ2-7; 9 bases fit TRBD1. Trimming removed 1 base from V and 1 base from J; junction bases left unmatched: 8. Germline V gene data show CDR1 as SGHDN and CDR2 as FVKESK. The CDR3 is 17 amino acids.

For the CDR3, the DNA is TGTGCCAGCAGCTTAGTTTCCAGGGCCCATGAGCAGTTCTTC. It is translated as CASSLVSRAHEQFF. The gene calls are TRBV7-9 and TRBJ2-1; maybe TRBD1 (5 bases). Germline CDR1 is SEHNR and CDR2 is FQNEAQ (reference sequence). The CDR3 runs 14 residues. Trimming took 1 base from V and 8 from J, leaving 12 bases between them. Based on the CDR3 plus reference TRBV7-9 and TRBJ2-1, the full variable domain is DTGVSQNPRHKITKRGQNVTFRCDPISEHNRLYWYRQTLGQGPEFLTYFQNEAQLEKSRLLSDRFSAERPKGSFSTLEIQRTEQGDSAMYLCASSLVSRAHEQFFGPGTRLTVL.

The V gene is TRBV5-5, the J gene TRBJ1-1; D is ambiguous. CDR1 and CDR2 (germline): SGHKS, YYEKEE (reference sequence). The CDR3 sequence is 12 residues long. V lost 1 base, J lost 3 bases, and 4 bases lay in between. In nucleotides, the CDR3 is TGTGCCAGCAGCTTGTCTGACACTGAAGCTTTCTTT. It is translated as CASSLSDTEAFF. The whole variable domain, remainder taken from reference TRBV5-5 and TRBJ1-1, is DAGVTQSPTHLIKTRGQQVTLRCSPISGHKSVSWYQQVLGQGPQFIFQYYEKEERGRGNFPDRFSARQFPNYSSELNVNALLLGDSALYLCASSLSDTEAFFGQGTRLTVV.

This clone has just one count. This chain uses TRBV19 with TRBJ2-6; TRBD1 matches 10 bases. The germline V gene has CDR1 LNHDA and CDR2 SQIVND (reference sequence). The CDR3 length is 17 residues. V was pared by 5 bases and J by 1 base, with 5 bases of the junction left unmatched. The CDR3: CASSLGTGVSGANVLTF. As DNA, the CDR3 is TGTGCCAGTAGTCTCGGGACAGGGGTGTCTGGGGCCAACGTCCTGACTTTC.

V is TRBV27 and J is TRBJ2-3; 7 nucleotides line up with TRBD1. The germline V gene encodes CDR1 MNHEY and CDR2 SMNVEV (reference sequence). The CDR3 totals 13 residues. V lost 6 bases, J lost 6 bases, and 6 bases stayed unmatched. CDR3 DNA sequence: TGTGCCAGCAGGGACAGGCTGGGCGATACGCAGTATTTT. Its translation is CASRDRLGDTQYF.

The rearrangement uses TRBV5-1 and TRBJ2-3, with TRBD2 identical over 7 bases. This CDR3 comprises 16 residues. V lost 2 bases to trimming and J lost 0 bases; unmatched junction nucleotides: 6. The germline V gene has CDR1 SGHRS and CDR2 YFSETQ. CDR3 nucleotides: TGCGCCAGCAGCTTACCTAGCGGATCTAGCACAGATACGCAGTATTTT. It codes for CASSLPSGSSTDTQYF.

V usage is TRBV28 and J usage is TRBJ1-1; D perhaps matches TRBD1 (6 bases). This CDR3 is 13 amino acids long. Germline V gene lookup returns CDR1 MDHEN and CDR2 SYDVKM. Trimming removed 6 bases from V and 5 bases from J, with 13 bases in between. CDR3 sequence: CASSQDRRTEAFF. The CDR3 DNA reads TGTGCCAGCAGCCAGGACAGAAGGACTGAAGCTTTCTTT.

The chain carries TRBV15 and TRBJ1-6; D remains unclear. Trimming pared 5 bases from V and 6 bases from J, leaving 11 bases between. Germline CDR1 and CDR2: LNHNV and YYDKDF (reference sequence). The CDR3 is made up of 14 amino acids. The CDR3 nucleotides read TGTGCCACCAGCGGAACAGAATTTAATTCACCCCTCCACTTT. This encodes CATSGTEFNSPLHF.

Regarding this clone: The junction differs from germline at one of its ends, possibly a read error. The CDR3 coding sequence is TGTTCCAGCAGCTTCCCCGGGGGGCGGGCTTTCTTT. It specifies CSSSFPGGRAFF. J is TRBJ1-1 and V is TRBV7-9, with D tentatively TRBD1 (6 bases). This CDR3 contains 12 residues. Germline lookup yields CDR1 SEHNR and CDR2 FQNEAQ (reference sequence).